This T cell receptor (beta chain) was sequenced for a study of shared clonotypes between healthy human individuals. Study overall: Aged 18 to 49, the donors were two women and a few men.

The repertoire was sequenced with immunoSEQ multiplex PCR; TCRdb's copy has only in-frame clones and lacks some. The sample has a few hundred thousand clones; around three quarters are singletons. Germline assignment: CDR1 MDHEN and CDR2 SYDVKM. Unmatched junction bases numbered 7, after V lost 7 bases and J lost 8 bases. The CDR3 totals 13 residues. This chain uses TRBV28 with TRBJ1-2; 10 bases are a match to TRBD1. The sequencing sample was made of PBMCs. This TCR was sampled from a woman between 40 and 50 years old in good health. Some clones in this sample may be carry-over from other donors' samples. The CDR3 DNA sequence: TGTGCCAGCAAGGGACAGGGGATAGGGGGCTACACCTTC. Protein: CASKGQGIGGYTF.